This record covers a single TCR beta chain. This sample stems from a study of blood T cell repertoires in COVID-19. As for the study in general: Acute and convalescent COVID-19 specimens originated in the United States, Italy and Spain. PBMCs, B-cell-depleted T cells, or T cells were the source of the cDNA or gDNA that made up the material.

Per the original data handling: Reference gene primer amplification gave nucleated cell count estimates. Sequencing was performed with immunoSEQ multiplex PCR; in TCRdb, only in-frame clones are kept and a portion is missing. V and J calls and clone size come straight from that table; D and trimming were deduced from the DNA. The sample lists fewer than 250,000 clones, approximately 82% seen once, with 8.2% in the top ten. The ends lost 4 bases at V and 2 bases at J; junction bases unmatched: 11. The length of the CDR3 is 19 residues. Germline loops: CDR1 MNHEY, CDR2 SMNVEV (reference sequence). The sample consisted of peripheral blood. The TCR sequence derives from a woman between 45 and 60 years old with acute or convalescent COVID-19. The chain joins TRBV27 to TRBJ2-7; 16 positions match TRBD2. The CDR3 reads CASSSSGLAGGSSAYEQYF. The CDR3 region has the DNA TGTGCCAGCAGTTCCTCGGGACTAGCGGGAGGGTCATCCGCCTACGAGCAGTACTTC.